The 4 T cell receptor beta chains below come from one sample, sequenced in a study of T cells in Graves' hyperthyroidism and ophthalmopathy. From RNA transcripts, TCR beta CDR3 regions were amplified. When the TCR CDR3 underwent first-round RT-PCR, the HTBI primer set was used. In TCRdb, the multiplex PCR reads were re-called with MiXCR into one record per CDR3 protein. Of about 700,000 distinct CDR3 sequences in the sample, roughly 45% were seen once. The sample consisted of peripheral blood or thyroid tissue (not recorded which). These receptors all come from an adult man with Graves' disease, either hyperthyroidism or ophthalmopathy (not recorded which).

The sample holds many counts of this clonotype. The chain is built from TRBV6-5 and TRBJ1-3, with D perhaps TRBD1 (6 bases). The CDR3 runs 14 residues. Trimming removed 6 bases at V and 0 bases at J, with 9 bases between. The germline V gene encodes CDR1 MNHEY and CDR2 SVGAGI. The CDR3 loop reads CASSRTASGNTIYF. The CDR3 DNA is TGTGCCAGCAGCAGGACAGCCTCTGGAAACACCATATATTTT.

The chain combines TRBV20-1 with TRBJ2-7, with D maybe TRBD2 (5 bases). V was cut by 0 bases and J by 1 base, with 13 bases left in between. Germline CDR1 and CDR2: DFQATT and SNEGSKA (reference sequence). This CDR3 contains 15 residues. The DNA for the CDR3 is TGCAGTGCTAGAGAGGGCGGGCCGAGTTCCTACGAGCAGTACTTC. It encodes CSAREGGPSSYEQYF.

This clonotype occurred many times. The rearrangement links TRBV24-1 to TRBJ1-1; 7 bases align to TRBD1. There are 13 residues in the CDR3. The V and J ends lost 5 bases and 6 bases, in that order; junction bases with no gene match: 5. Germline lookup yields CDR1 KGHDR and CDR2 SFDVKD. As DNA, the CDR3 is TGTGCCACCAGTGGCCCTGACAGGGCTGAAGCTTTCTTT. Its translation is CATSGPDRAEAFF.

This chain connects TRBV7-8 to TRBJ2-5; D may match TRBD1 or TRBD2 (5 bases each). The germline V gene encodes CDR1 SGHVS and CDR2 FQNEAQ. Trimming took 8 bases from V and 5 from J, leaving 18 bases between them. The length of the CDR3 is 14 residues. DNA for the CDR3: TGTGCCAGCTCACCCTCCGGGGCAAGGGAGACCCAGTACTTC. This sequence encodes CASSPSGARETQYF.